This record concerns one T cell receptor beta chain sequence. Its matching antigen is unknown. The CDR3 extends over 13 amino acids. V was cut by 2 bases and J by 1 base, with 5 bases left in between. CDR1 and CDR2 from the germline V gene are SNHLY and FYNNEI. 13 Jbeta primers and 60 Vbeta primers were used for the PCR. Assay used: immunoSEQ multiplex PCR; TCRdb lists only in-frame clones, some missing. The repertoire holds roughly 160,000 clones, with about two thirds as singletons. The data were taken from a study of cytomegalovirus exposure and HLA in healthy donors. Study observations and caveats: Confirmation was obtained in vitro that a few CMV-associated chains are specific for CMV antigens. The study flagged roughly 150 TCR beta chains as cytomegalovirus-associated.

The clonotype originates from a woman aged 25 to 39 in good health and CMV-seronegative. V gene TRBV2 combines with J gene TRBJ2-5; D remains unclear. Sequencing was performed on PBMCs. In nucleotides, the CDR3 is TGTGCCAGCAGTGAACACAGCCAAGAGACCCAGTACTTC. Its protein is CASSEHSQETQYF.